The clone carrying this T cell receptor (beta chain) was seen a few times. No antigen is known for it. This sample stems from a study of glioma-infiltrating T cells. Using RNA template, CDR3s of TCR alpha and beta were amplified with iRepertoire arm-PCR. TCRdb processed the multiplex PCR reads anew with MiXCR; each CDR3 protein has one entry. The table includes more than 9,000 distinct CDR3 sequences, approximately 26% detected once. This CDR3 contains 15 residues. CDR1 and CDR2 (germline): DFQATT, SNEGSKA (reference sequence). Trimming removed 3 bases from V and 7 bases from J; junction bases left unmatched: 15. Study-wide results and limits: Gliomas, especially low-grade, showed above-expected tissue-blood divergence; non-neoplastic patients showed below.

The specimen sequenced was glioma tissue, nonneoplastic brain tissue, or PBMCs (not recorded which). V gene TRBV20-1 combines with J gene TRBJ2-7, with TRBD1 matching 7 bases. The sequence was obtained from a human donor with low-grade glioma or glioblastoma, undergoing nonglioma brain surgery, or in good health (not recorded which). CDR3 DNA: TGCAGTGCTAGTCTGGGTACGGAAACAGGGGAAGAGCAGTACTTC. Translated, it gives CSASLGTETGEEQYF.